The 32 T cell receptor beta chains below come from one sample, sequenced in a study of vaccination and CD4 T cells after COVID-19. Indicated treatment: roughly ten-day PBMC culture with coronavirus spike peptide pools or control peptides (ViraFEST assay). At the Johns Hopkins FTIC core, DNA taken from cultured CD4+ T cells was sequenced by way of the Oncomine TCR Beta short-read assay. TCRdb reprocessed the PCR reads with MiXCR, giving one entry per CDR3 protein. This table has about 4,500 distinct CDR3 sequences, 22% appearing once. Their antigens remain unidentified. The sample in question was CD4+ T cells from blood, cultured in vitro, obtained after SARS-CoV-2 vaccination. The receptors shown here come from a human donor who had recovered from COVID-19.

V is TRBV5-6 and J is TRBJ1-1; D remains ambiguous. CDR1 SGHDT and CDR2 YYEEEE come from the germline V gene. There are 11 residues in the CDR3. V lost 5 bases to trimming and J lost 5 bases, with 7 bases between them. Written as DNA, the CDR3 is TGTGCCAGCAGGCGCGGAACTGAAGCTTTCTTT. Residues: CASRRGTEAFF.

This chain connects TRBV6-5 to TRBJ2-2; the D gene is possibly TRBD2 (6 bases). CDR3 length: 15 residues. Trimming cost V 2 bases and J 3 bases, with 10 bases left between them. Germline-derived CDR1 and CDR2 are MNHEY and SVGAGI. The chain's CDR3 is CASSYDAGYTGELFF. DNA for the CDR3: TGTGCCAGCAGTTACGATGCGGGGTACACCGGGGAGCTGTTTTTT.

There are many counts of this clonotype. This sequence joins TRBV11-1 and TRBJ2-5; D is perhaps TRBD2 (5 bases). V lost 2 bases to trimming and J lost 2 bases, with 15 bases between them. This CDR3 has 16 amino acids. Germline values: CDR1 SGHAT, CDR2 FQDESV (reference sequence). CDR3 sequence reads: CASSLRRLHLQETQYF. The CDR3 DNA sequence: TGTGCCAGCAGCTTAAGGAGGCTACATTTACAAGAGACCCAGTACTTC.

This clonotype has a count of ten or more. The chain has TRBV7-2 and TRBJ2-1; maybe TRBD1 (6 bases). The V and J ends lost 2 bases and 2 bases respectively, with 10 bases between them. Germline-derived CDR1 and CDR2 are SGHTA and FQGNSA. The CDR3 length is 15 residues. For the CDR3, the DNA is TGTGCCAGCAGCTTAATCCAGGGGACCTACAATGAGCAGTTCTTC. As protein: CASSLIQGTYNEQFF.

The CDR3 nucleotides read TGTGCCAGCAGCGTAGGGCAGGGGAAGACTGAAGCTTTCTTT. Translated, it gives CASSVGQGKTEAFF. The rearrangement uses TRBV9 and TRBJ1-1; a weak D match, TRBD1 (6 bases). The V and J ends lost 0 bases and 5 bases respectively, with 11 bases between them. CDR1 and CDR2 from the germline V gene are SGDLS and YYNGEE. The CDR3 is 14 residues long.

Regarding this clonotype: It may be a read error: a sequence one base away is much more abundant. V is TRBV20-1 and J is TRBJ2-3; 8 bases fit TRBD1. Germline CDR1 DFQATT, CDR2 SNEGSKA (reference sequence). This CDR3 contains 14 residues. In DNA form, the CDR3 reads TGCAATGCTAGAGTGACAGGGGCGACAGATACGCAGTATTTT. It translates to CNARVTGATDTQYF.

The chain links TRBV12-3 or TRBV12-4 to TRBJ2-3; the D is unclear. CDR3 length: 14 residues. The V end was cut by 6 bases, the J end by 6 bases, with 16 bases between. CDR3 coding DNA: TGTGCCAGCAGCCCGGTCCACAGTGGGGATACGCAGTATTTT. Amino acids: CASSPVHSGDTQYF.

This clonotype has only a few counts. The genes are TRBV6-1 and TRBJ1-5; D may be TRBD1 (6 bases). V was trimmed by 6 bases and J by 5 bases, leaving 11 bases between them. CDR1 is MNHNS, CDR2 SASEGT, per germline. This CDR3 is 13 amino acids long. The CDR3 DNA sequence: TGTGCCAGCAGCGAGGACAGCTATCAGCCCCAGCATTTT. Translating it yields CASSEDSYQPQHF.

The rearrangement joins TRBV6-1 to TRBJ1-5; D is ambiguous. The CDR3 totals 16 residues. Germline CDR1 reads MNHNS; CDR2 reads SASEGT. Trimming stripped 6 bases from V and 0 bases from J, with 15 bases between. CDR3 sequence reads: CASSLHLSNSNQPQHF. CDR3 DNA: TGTGCCAGCAGCTTACACCTGTCGAATAGCAATCAGCCCCAGCATTTT.

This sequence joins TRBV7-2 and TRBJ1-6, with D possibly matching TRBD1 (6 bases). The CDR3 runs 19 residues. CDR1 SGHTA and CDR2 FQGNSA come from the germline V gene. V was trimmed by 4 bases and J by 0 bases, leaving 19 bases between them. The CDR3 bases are TGTGCCAGCAGCTCCCGACAGGTCCTACTGAGCTCCTATAATTCACCCCTCCACTTT. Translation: CASSSRQVLLSSYNSPLHF.

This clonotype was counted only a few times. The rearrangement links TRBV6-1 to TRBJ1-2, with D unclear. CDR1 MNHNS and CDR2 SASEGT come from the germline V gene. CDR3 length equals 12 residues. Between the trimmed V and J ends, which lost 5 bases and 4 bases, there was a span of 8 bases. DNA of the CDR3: TGTGCCAGCAGTCCCCGCAGCTATGGCTACACCTTC. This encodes CASSPRSYGYTF.

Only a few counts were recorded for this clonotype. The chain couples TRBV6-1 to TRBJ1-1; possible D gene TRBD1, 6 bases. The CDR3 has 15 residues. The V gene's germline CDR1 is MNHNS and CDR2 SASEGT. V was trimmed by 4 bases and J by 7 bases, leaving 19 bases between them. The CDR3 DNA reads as TGTGCCAGCAGTGCCCAAGAGGGAGGGGGTCGTGAAGCTTTCTTT. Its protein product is CASSAQEGGGREAFF.

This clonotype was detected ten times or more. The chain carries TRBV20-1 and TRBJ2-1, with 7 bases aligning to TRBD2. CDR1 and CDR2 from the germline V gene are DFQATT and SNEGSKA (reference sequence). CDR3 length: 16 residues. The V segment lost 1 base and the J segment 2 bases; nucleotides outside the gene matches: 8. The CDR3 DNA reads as TGCAGTGCTAGAGCCCGACTGGGGGGGACCTACAATGAGCAGTTCTTC. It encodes CSARARLGGTYNEQFF.

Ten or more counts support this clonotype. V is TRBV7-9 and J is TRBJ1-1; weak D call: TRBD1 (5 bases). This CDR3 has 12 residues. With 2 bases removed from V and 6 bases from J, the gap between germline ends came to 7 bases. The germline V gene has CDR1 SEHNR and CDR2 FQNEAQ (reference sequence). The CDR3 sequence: CASSLRGAEAFF. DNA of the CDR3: TGTGCCAGCAGCTTACGGGGGGCTGAAGCTTTCTTT.

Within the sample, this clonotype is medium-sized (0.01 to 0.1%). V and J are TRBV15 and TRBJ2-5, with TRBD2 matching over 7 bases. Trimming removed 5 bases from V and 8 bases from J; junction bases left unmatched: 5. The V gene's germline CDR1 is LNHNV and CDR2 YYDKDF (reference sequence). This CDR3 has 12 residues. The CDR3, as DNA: TGTGCCACCAGCGGGGGGGTCAGTACCCAGTACTTC. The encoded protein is CATSGGVSTQYF.

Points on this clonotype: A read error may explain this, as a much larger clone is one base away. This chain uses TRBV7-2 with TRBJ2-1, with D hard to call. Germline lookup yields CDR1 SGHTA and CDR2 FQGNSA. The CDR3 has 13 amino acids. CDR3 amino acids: CASSLGSYNVQFF. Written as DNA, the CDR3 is TGTGCCAGCAGCTTGGGATCCTACAATGTGCAGTTCTTC.

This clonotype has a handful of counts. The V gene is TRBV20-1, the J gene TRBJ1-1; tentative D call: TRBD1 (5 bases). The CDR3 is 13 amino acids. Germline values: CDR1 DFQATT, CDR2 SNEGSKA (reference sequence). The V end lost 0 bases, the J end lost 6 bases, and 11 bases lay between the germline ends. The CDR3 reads CSAREDMFSEAFF. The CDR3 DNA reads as TGCAGTGCTAGAGAGGACATGTTCTCTGAAGCTTTCTTT.

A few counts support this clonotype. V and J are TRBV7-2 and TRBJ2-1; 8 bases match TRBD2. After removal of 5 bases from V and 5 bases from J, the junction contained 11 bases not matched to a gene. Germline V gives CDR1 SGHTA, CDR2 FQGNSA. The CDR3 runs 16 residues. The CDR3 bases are TGTGCCAGCAGCGCCCCGGGGGGGAGGATGAACAATGAGCAGTTCTTC. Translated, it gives CASSAPGGRMNNEQFF.

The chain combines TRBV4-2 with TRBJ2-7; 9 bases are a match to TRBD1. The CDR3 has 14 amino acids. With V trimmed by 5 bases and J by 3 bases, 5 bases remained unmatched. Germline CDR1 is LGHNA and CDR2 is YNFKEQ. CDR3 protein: CASSVGTGFYEQYF. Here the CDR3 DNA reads TGTGCCAGCAGCGTCGGGACAGGGTTCTACGAGCAGTACTTC.

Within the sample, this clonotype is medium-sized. Here the CDR3 reads CASSSGQRPPYEQYF. The CDR3 DNA follows: TGTGCCAGCAGCTCGGGACAGCGCCCTCCCTACGAGCAGTACTTC. The genes are TRBV7-9 and TRBJ2-7; 7 nucleotides line up with TRBD1. This CDR3 has 15 residues. Trimming removed 4 bases from V and 2 bases from J; junction bases left unmatched: 8. Germline CDR1 is SEHNR and CDR2 is FQNEAQ (reference sequence).

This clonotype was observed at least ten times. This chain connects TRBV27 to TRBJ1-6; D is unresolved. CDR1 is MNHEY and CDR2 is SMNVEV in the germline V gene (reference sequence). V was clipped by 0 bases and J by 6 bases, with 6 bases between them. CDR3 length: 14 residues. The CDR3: CASSLSFVNSPLHF. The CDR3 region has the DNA TGTGCCAGCAGTTTATCGTTTGTTAATTCACCCCTCCACTTT.

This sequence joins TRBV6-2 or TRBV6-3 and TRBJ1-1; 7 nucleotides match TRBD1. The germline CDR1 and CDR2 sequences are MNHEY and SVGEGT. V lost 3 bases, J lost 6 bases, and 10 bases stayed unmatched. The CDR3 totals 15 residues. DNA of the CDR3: TGTGCCAGCAGTTATAGCCCTGGGACAGTCCCTGAAGCTTTCTTT. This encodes CASSYSPGTVPEAFF.

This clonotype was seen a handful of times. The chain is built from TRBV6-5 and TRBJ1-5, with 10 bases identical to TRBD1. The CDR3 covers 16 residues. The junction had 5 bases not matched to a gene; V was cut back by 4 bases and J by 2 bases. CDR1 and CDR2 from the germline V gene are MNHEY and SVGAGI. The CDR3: CASSSIGTGGNQPQHF. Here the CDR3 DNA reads TGTGCCAGCAGTTCCATTGGGACAGGGGGCAATCAGCCCCAGCATTTT.

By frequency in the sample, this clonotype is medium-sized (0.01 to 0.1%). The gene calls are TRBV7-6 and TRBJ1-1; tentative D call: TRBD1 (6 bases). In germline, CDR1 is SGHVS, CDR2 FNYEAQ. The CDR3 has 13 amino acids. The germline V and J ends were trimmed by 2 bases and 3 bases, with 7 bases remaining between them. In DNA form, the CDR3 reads TGTGCCAGCAGCTTAAAGGGGGACACTGAAGCTTTCTTT. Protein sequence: CASSLKGDTEAFF.

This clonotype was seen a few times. The CDR3 loop reads CASSQETGLAGGSSTDTQYF. For the CDR3, the DNA is TGTGCCAGCAGCCAAGAGACGGGACTAGCGGGGGGGAGTAGCACAGATACGCAGTATTTT. This chain joins TRBV7-2 and TRBJ2-3, with TRBD2 matching 16 bases. V was clipped by 5 bases and J by 0 bases; unmatched bases: 11. Germline loops: CDR1 SGHTA, CDR2 FQGNSA. There are 20 residues in the CDR3.

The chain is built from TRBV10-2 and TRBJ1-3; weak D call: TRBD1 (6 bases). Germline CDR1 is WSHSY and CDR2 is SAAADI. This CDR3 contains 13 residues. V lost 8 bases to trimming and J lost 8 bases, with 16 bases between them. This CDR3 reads CASLDRPGDTIYF. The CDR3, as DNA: TGCGCCAGCTTGGACAGACCAGGGGACACCATATATTTT.

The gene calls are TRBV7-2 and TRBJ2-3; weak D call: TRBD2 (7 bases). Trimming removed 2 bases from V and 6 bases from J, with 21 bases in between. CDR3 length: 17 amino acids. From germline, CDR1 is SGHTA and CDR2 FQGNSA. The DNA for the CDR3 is TGTGCCAGCAGCTTATTCCCTCGGGGGGCCGGAGAGGATACGCAGTATTTT. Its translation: CASSLFPRGAGEDTQYF.

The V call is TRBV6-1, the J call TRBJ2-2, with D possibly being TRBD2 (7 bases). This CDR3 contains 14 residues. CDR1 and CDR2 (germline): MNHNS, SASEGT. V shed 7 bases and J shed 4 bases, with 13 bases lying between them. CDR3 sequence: CASTQRGGTGELFF. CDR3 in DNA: TGTGCCAGCACCCAGAGGGGGGGCACCGGGGAGCTGTTTTTT.

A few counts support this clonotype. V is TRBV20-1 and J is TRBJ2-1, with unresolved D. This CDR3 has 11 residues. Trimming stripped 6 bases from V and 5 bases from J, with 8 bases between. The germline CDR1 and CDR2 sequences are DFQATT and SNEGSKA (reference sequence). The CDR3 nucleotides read TGCAGTGCCGGCGGTGACAATGAGCAGTTCTTC. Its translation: CSAGGDNEQFF.

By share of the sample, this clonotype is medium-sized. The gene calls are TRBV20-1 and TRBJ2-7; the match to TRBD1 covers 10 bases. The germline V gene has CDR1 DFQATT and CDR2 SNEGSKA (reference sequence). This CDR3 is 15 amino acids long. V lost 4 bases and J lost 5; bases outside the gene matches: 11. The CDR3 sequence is CSATLPGTGANEQYF. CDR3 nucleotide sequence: TGCAGTGCTACCTTACCCGGGACAGGGGCGAACGAGCAGTACTTC.

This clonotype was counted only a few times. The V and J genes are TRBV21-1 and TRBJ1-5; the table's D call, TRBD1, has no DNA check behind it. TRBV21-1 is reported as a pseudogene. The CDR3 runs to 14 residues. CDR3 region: CAGQMTEVYQPQHF. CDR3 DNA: TGTGCCGGACAGATGACAGAAGTCTATCAGCCCCAGCATTTT.

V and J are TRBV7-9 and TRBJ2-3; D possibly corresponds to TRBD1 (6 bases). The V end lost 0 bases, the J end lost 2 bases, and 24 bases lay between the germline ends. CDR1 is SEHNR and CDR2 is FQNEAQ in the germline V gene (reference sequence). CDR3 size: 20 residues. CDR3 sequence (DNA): TGTGCCAGCAGCTTAGCGCCAGGGGCGTCCAGGGGTTACCTCACAGATACGCAGTATTTT. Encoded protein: CASSLAPGASRGYLTDTQYF.